One sample yielded the 25 T cell receptor beta chains listed below, sequenced in a study of OX40 agonist ivuxolimab in advanced cancers. This table comes from immunoSEQ multiplex PCR, and its TCRdb copy is limited to in-frame clones, with some not included. This table holds some 42,000 clones, 82% found once. The sequencing here drew on CD4+ or CD8+ T cells sorted from blood, taken in a trial of the OX40 agonist ivuxolimab. The receptors originated from an adult with an advanced solid tumor such as melanoma, head and neck, liver or kidney cancer.

The rearrangement joins TRBV30 to TRBJ2-1; a possible D gene is TRBD1 (5 bases). Germline CDR1 GTSNPN, CDR2 SVGIG (reference sequence). Trimming left V 4 bases short and J 4 bases short, with 11 bases between. CDR3 length equals 13 residues. The CDR3 DNA reads as TGTGCCTGGAAGGCAGGGCGATACAATGAGCAGTTCTTC. This sequence encodes CAWKAGRYNEQFF.

The rearrangement uses TRBV18 and TRBJ2-2, with 9 bases that match TRBD2. The CDR3 contains 20 residues. CDR1 KGHSH and CDR2 LQKENI come from the germline V gene. The trim removed 2 bases at V and 6 bases at J, leaving 19 bases unmatched. As DNA, the CDR3 is TGTGCCAGCTCACCAAGGCCTAGCGGGATTTCTCCAACTTCCCCCGGGGAGCTGTTTTTT. Translated: CASSPRPSGISPTSPGELFF.

This rearrangement joins TRBV4-3 to TRBJ1-5; the D gene is possibly TRBD1 (5 bases). CDR1 is LGHNA and CDR2 is YSLEER in the germline V gene. CDR3 length: 15 residues. Trimming took 4 bases from V and 6 from J, leaving 16 bases between them. The CDR3 DNA follows: TGCGCCAGCAGCCCCGATTGGCAGGGCGGTCAGCCCCAGCATTTT. This translates into CASSPDWQGGQPQHF.

V gene TRBV5-1 combines with J gene TRBJ2-2; TRBD1 matches 8 bases. V lost 4 bases and J lost 1; bases outside the gene matches: 3. The CDR3 consists of 15 residues. Germline V gives CDR1 SGHRS, CDR2 YFSETQ. The CDR3 nucleotides read TGCGCCAGCAGCGGAGGGACAGGGAACACCGGGGAGCTGTTTTTT. It specifies CASSGGTGNTGELFF.

This clone was seen once. This chain connects TRBV19 to TRBJ2-3; 8 bases align to TRBD2. The trim removed 5 bases at V and 11 bases at J, leaving 12 bases unmatched. There are 14 residues in the CDR3. The germline V gene has CDR1 LNHDA and CDR2 SQIVND (reference sequence). CDR3 DNA sequence: TGTGCCAGTAGTCCGGGACCCACGGGGGGGGTGCAGTATTTT. Amino acids: CASSPGPTGGVQYF.

The chain is built from TRBV28 and TRBJ2-7; TRBD1 matches 9 bases. Germline CDR1 and CDR2: MDHEN and SYDVKM. Losses at the gene ends were 8 bases for V and 4 bases for J; bases not matched to a gene: 18. The CDR3 consists of 17 residues. The CDR3: CASGVTVGQGRSYEQYF. CDR3 coding DNA: TGTGCCAGCGGGGTAACAGTGGGACAGGGTCGCTCGTACGAGCAGTACTTC.

V is TRBV11-2 and J is TRBJ2-7; D may be TRBD2 (6 bases). The CDR3 length is 14 residues. V dropped 5 bases and J dropped 5 bases, with 16 bases sitting between them. The germline V gene has CDR1 SGHAT and CDR2 FQNNGV. CDR3 in DNA: TGTGCCAGCAGCCCACTCGGTGGGGGGAACGAGCAGTACTTC. Its translation: CASSPLGGGNEQYF.

The CDR3, as DNA: TGTGCCAGCAGTCCCCTTGGTCGGGGGAGCTCCTACAATGAGCAGTTCTTC. Translated, it gives CASSPLGRGSSYNEQFF. The chain links TRBV7-6 to TRBJ2-1; possibly TRBD2 for D (6 bases). Germline CDR1 is SGHVS and CDR2 is FNYEAQ. The CDR3 runs 17 residues. V was cut by 6 bases and J by 0 bases, with 18 bases left in between.

V and J are TRBV6-5 and TRBJ1-1, with D unclear. CDR1 MNHEY and CDR2 SVGAGI come from the germline V gene. V was cut by 5 bases and J by 4 bases, with 11 bases left in between. The CDR3 consists of 13 residues. Here the CDR3 reads CASSVNWGTEAFF. The CDR3 coding sequence is TGTGCCAGCAGTGTCAACTGGGGCACTGAAGCTTTCTTT.

V and J are TRBV7-9 and TRBJ2-2; TRBD2 matches 9 bases. Trimming removed 3 bases from V and 9 bases from J; junction bases left unmatched: 11. This CDR3 is built from 16 residues. CDR1 and CDR2 from the germline V gene are SEHNR and FQNEAQ (reference sequence). CDR3 coding DNA: TGTGCCAGCAGCTTGATCAAGCGGGAGGACCTGTGGGAGCTGTTTTTT. It translates to CASSLIKREDLWELFF.

This clone occurred once. The chain carries TRBV10-3 and TRBJ2-1, with TRBD2 identical over 9 bases. CDR1 ENHRY and CDR2 SYGVKD come from the germline V gene. CDR3 length: 15 amino acids. Trimming took 7 bases from V and 4 from J; bases not matched to a gene: 8. The CDR3 region is CAITPRGGAYNEQFF. CDR3 DNA sequence: TGTGCCATCACCCCCCGCGGGGGGGCTTACAATGAGCAGTTCTTC.

This clone turned up a few times. This rearrangement joins TRBV18 to TRBJ1-5; no clear D. V gave up 2 bases and J gave up 6 bases, with 8 bases separating them. Germline loops: CDR1 KGHSH, CDR2 LQKENI. The CDR3 sequence is 13 residues long. The CDR3 DNA follows: TGTGCCAGCTCACCAGATGGGTCTCAGCCCCAGCATTTT. Translated: CASSPDGSQPQHF.

This chain connects TRBV10-3 to TRBJ2-1; possibly TRBD2 for D (6 bases). The CDR3 is made up of 14 amino acids. V lost 2 bases and J 2 bases, leaving 7 bases between the germline ends. Germline CDR1 is ENHRY and CDR2 is SYGVKD. This chain's CDR3 is CAISEGGAYNEQFF. The CDR3 region has the DNA TGTGCCATCAGTGAGGGCGGGGCCTACAATGAGCAGTTCTTC.

This chain connects TRBV7-9 to TRBJ2-1, with D hard to call. The CDR3 has 14 residues. Germline V gene data show CDR1 as SEHNR and CDR2 as FQNEAQ (reference sequence). V lost 1 base, J lost 6 bases, and 10 bases lay in between. The CDR3 reads CASSLGAQANEQFF. CDR3 bases: TGTGCCAGCAGCTTAGGAGCCCAGGCCAATGAGCAGTTCTTC.

The chain is built from TRBV11-1 and TRBJ2-1; D not resolved. V was shortened by 3 bases and J by 5 bases, with 8 bases between the two germline ends. CDR1 and CDR2 from the germline V gene are SGHAT and FQDESV (reference sequence). This CDR3 has 13 amino acids. In DNA, the CDR3 is TGTGCCAGCAGCTTTGGCCTAAACAATGAGCAGTTCTTC. It translates to CASSFGLNNEQFF.

The chain is built from TRBV7-8 and TRBJ1-2; 7 bases are a match to TRBD1. The CDR3 sequence is 14 residues long. The germline V gene has CDR1 SGHVS and CDR2 FQNEAQ. After removal of 1 base from V and 2 bases from J, the junction contained 1 base not matched to a gene. The CDR3 DNA reads TGTGCCAGCAGCTTAGTAGGGGGCAACTATGGCTACACCTTC. Its protein is CASSLVGGNYGYTF. Based on the CDR3 plus reference TRBV7-8 and TRBJ1-2, the full variable domain is GAGVSQSPRYKVAKRGQDVALRCDPISGHVSLFWYQQALGQGPEFLTYFQNEAQLDKSGLPSDRFFAERPEGSVSTLKIQRTQQEDSAVYLCASSLVGGNYGYTFGSGTRLTVV.

The V gene is TRBV7-8, the J gene TRBJ2-2; D is possibly TRBD1 or TRBD2 (5 bases each). The germline CDR1 and CDR2 sequences are SGHVS and FQNEAQ. V gave up 5 bases and J gave up 0 bases, with 13 bases separating them. CDR3 size: 16 residues. The CDR3 spells CASSPPGGANTGELFF. The CDR3 coding sequence is TGTGCCAGCAGCCCGCCTGGGGGTGCGAACACCGGGGAGCTGTTTTTT.

This sequence joins TRBV4-1 and TRBJ1-5, with D hard to call. The CDR3 loop spans 19 amino acids. CDR1 is MGHRA, CDR2 YSYEKL, per germline. V lost 4 bases to trimming and J lost 0 bases, with 22 bases between them. In DNA, the CDR3 is TGCGCCAGCAGCCTCAAGGATGTTACAGACGATTATAGCAATCAGCCCCAGCATTTT. Amino acids: CASSLKDVTDDYSNQPQHF.

The chain links TRBV19 to TRBJ1-2, with D hard to call. V shed 2 bases and J shed 6 bases, with 10 bases lying between them. There are 13 residues in the CDR3. Germline CDR1 is LNHDA and CDR2 is SQIVND (reference sequence). The CDR3 region is CASSIKGGNGYTF. The DNA for the CDR3 is TGTGCCAGTAGTATAAAGGGAGGGAATGGCTACACCTTC.

The chain combines TRBV6-6 with TRBJ2-7; D possibly corresponds to TRBD1 (6 bases). This CDR3 comprises 13 residues. The ends were cut back, 8 bases at V and 1 base at J, with 12 bases in the middle. The V gene's germline CDR1 is MNHNY and CDR2 SVGAGI (reference sequence). The CDR3: CASRDTNSYEQYF. For the CDR3, the DNA is TGTGCCAGCCGGGACACAAATTCCTACGAGCAGTACTTC.

This clone occurred once. This chain links TRBV19 with TRBJ1-2, with a weak D call TRBD1 (6 bases). The germline V gene encodes CDR1 LNHDA and CDR2 SQIVND (reference sequence). Between the trimmed V and J ends, which lost 3 bases and 4 bases, there was a span of 9 bases. This CDR3 is built from 13 residues. The CDR3, as DNA: TGTGCCAGTAGTATCCGGACAGCCTATGGCTACACCTTC. The encoded protein is CASSIRTAYGYTF.

V is TRBV7-8 and J is TRBJ2-7, with 8 bases that match TRBD1. The CDR3 length is 12 residues. V was clipped by 3 bases and J by 6 bases; unmatched bases: 1. Germline V lookup: CDR1 SGHVS, CDR2 FQNEAQ. CDR3: CASSFQGAEQYF. DNA of the CDR3: TGTGCCAGCAGCTTCCAGGGGGCCGAGCAGTACTTC. Complete variable domain (other parts from reference TRBV7-8 and TRBJ2-7): GAGVSQSPRYKVAKRGQDVALRCDPISGHVSLFWYQQALGQGPEFLTYFQNEAQLDKSGLPSDRFFAERPEGSVSTLKIQRTQQEDSAVYLCASSFQGAEQYFGPGTRLTVT.

This chain uses TRBV18 with TRBJ2-2, with no clear D. This CDR3 comprises 13 residues. Germline CDR1 and CDR2: KGHSH and LQKENI. V dropped 5 bases and J dropped 1 base, with 5 bases sitting between them. The CDR3 loop is CASSGGNTGELFF. CDR3 sequence (DNA): TGTGCCAGCTCAGGTGGGAACACCGGGGAGCTGTTTTTT.

V usage is TRBV7-9 and J usage is TRBJ1-1; TRBD1 agrees at 7 bases. Looked up from germline, CDR1 is SEHNR and CDR2 is FQNEAQ (reference sequence). The CDR3 length is 18 residues. V gave up 5 bases and J gave up 1 base; unmatched junction bases: 16. CDR3 bases: TGTGCCAGCAGCCCCAACAGGGGCGAAAACATCCCGAACACTGAAGCTTTCTTT. It translates to CASSPNRGENIPNTEAFF.

J is TRBJ1-1 and V is TRBV29-1, with D possibly matching TRBD1 (5 bases). Deletions cut 0 bases from V and 1 base from J, with 9 bases between. CDR1 and CDR2 from the germline V gene are SQVTM and ANQGSEA. The CDR3 is 14 amino acids. The CDR3 DNA sequence: TGCAGCGTTGAAGAGGGACTGTGGAACACTGAAGCTTTCTTT. Its translation is CSVEEGLWNTEAFF.